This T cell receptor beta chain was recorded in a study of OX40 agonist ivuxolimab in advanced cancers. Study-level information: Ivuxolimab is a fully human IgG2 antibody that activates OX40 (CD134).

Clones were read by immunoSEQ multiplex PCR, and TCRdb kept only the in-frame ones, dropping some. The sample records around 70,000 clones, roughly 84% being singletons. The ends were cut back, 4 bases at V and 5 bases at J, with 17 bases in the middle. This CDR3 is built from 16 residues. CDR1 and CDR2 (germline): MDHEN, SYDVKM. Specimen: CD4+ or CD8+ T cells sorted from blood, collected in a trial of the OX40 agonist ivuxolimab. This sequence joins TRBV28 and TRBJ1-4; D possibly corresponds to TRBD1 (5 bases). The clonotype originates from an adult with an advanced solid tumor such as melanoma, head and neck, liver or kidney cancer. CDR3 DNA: TGTGCCAGCAGTTCGAGGGGCGTGTGGTTCAATGAAAAACTGTTTTTT. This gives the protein CASSSRGVWFNEKLFF.